The 11 T cell receptor beta chains listed next were all sequenced from one sample in a study of blood T cell repertoires in COVID-19. Here immunoSEQ multiplex PCR was the method, and the copy in TCRdb shows in-frame clones only, minus some. The sample has approximately 200,000 clones; 75% to 90% are singletons. The specimen was peripheral blood. The receptors shown here come from a human donor in a cohort sampled during active COVID-19.

This clone has only a few counts. The genes are TRBV5-1 and TRBJ2-5; tentative D call: TRBD1 (5 bases). CDR1 is SGHRS, CDR2 YFSETQ, per germline. Trimming cost V 4 bases and J 2 bases, with 9 bases left between them. The CDR3 has 13 amino acids. CDR3 nucleotides: TGCGCCAGCAGCCAGGGCTTGCAAGAGACCCAGTACTTC. Translated, it gives CASSQGLQETQYF.

The V gene is TRBV28, the J gene TRBJ2-2; TRBD1 agrees at 11 bases. The CDR3 consists of 15 residues. V lost 8 bases and J lost 3; bases outside the gene matches: 5. The germline V gene has CDR1 MDHEN and CDR2 SYDVKM. The CDR3 sequence: CASSGQGAYTGELFF. The CDR3 bases are TGTGCCAGCTCAGGACAGGGGGCTTACACCGGGGAGCTGTTTTTT.

This chain uses TRBV6-2 or TRBV6-3 with TRBJ1-2; D may be TRBD1 (6 bases). This CDR3 region has 14 residues. Trimming took off 5 bases at V and 2 bases at J, with 12 bases between the two ends. The V gene's germline CDR1 is MNHEY and CDR2 SVGEGT. The DNA of the CDR3 is TGTGCCAGCAGTACGGAAGGACAGAACTATGGCTACACCTTC. The encoded protein is CASSTEGQNYGYTF.

This clone was seen only a few times. V and J are TRBV15 and TRBJ1-1; 11 nucleotides match TRBD1. Germline lookup yields CDR1 LNHNV and CDR2 YYDKDF (reference sequence). CDR3 length equals 15 residues. Unmatched junction bases numbered 4, after V lost 0 bases and J lost 7 bases. CDR3 in amino acids: CATSREDRGRNEAFF. CDR3 DNA: TGTGCCACCAGCAGAGAGGACAGGGGGCGTAATGAAGCTTTCTTT.

The chain uses TRBV6-2 or TRBV6-3 and TRBJ2-7; tentatively, D is TRBD1 (5 bases). V gave up 6 bases and J gave up 0 bases, with 12 bases separating them. Germline CDR1 is MNHEY and CDR2 is SVGEGT. The CDR3 consists of 14 residues. DNA for the CDR3: TGTGCCAGCAGCCAGACAGCCAGCTCCTACGAGCAGTACTTC. Its protein is CASSQTASSYEQYF.

The V call is TRBV6-6, the J call TRBJ2-2; 10 bases match TRBD2. The V gene end was trimmed by 5 bases and the J gene end by 5 bases; junction bases not matched to a gene: 8. Germline values: CDR1 MNHNY, CDR2 SVGAGI (reference sequence). This CDR3 region has 16 residues. The CDR3 DNA follows: TGTGCCAGCAGTCAGGCTAGCGGGGGTGGGACCGGGGAGCTGTTTTTT. This encodes CASSQASGGGTGELFF.

The CDR3 reads CASSVTSGGGNEQFF. The CDR3 DNA reads TGTGCCAGCAGCGTTACTAGCGGGGGGGGCAATGAGCAGTTCTTC. This chain links TRBV6-4 with TRBJ2-1; 13 positions match TRBD2. Germline values: CDR1 MRHNA, CDR2 SNTAGT. CDR3 length: 15 amino acids. Trimming removed 6 bases from V and 6 bases from J; junction bases left unmatched: 5.

The chain carries TRBV5-1 and TRBJ2-7; TRBD1 matches at 8 bases. Per germline, CDR1 SGHRS and CDR2 YFSETQ. The V segment lost 1 base and the J segment 6 bases; nucleotides outside the gene matches: 15. This CDR3 is 17 amino acids long. CDR3 DNA sequence: TGCGCCAGCAGCTTGTGGGGCGACCCAGGGGGCGCCCCCGAGCAGTACTTC. Encoded protein: CASSLWGDPGGAPEQYF. The full variable domain, completed using reference TRBV5-1 and TRBJ2-7, is KAGVTQTPRYLIKTRGQQVTLSCSPISGHRSVSWYQQTPGQGLQFLFEYFSETQRNKGNFPGRFSGRQFSNSRSEMNVSTLELGDSALYLCASSLWGDPGGAPEQYFGPGTRLTVT.

This clone occurred a few times. The V and J genes are TRBV19 and TRBJ2-7, with TRBD1 matching 9 bases. CDR1 and CDR2 (germline): LNHDA, SQIVND (reference sequence). The CDR3 runs to 14 residues. The V gene end was trimmed by 5 bases and the J gene end by 5 bases; junction bases not matched to a gene: 7. In DNA form, the CDR3 reads TGTGCCAGTAGTGAGGGACAGGGAGTAGACGAGCAGTACTTC. It specifies CASSEGQGVDEQYF.

The gene calls are TRBV5-1 and TRBJ1-5, with 9 bases fitting TRBD1. This CDR3 is 15 amino acids long. V shed 4 bases and J 6 bases; nucleotides not matched to a gene: 8. Germline CDR1 SGHRS, CDR2 YFSETQ. The CDR3 DNA follows: TGCGCCAGCAGCCCCGGGACAGGGAGGGGTCAGCCCCAGCATTTT. Its protein product is CASSPGTGRGQPQHF.

The V and J genes are TRBV7-3 and TRBJ2-1; 9 bases line up with TRBD2. This CDR3 is built from 15 residues. Germline trimming cut 1 base from V and 4 bases from J; bases unmatched to any gene: 2. The germline V gene encodes CDR1 SGHTA and CDR2 FQGTGA. CDR3 nucleotides: TGTGCCAGCAGCTTAAGTCTAGCGGGGTACAATGAGCAGTTCTTC. Protein: CASSLSLAGYNEQFF.